Shown below are 14 T cell receptor beta chains from a single sample sequenced in a study of T cell clonality in common variable immunodeficiency. Findings and limits, study-wide: In common variable immunodeficiency, TCR beta chains reportedly carried fewer deletions and N-nucleotide insertions.

These receptors' antigens are unknown. The protocol was immunoSEQ multiplex PCR, while the TCRdb copy is restricted to in-frame clones and leaves out a portion. This repertoire holds over 30,000 clones, and none appear only once. The specimen sequenced was peripheral blood mononuclear cells. The origin of the receptors is a human donor with common variable immunodeficiency.

A remark on this clone: With the read ending 3 residues before the CDR3 end, the germline J gene is used to fill in that end. The chain is built from TRBV20-1 and TRBJ2-7, with D unresolved. This CDR3 contains 15 residues. Looked up from germline, CDR1 is DFQATT and CDR2 is SNEGSKA (reference sequence). Trimming took off 0 bases at V and 3 bases at J, with 15 bases between the two ends. CDR3 loop: CSARDLSSSYYEQYF. CDR3 bases read: TGCAGTGCTAGAGATCTAAGTAGCAGTTACTACGAG.

Concerning this clone: Read coverage stops 3 residues before the CDR3 terminus; the germline J gene supplies the remainder. This sequence joins TRBV7-9 and TRBJ2-7; perhaps TRBD1 as D (6 bases). Germline-derived CDR1 and CDR2 are SEHNR and FQNEAQ (reference sequence). This CDR3 contains 15 residues. Trimming took off 6 bases at V and 3 bases at J, with 18 bases between the two ends. CDR3 DNA (partial): TGTGCCAGCAGTCAGTATAACACAGGGAACTACGAG. Translating it yields CASSQYNTGNYE. The complete CDR3 protein is CASSQYNTGNYEQYF.

This clone was picked up many times. The read comes to an end 3 residues before the CDR3 does, leaving the germline J gene to fill in the end. The chain employs TRBV18 and TRBJ2-7; no firm D call. V gave up 6 bases and J gave up 1 base, with 13 bases separating them. The germline V gene has CDR1 KGHSH and CDR2 LQKENI. This CDR3 region has 14 residues. The CDR3 DNA, read in part, is TGTGCCAGCTCCCGGGTGGCTGAGTCCTACGAG. Translated, it gives CASSRVAESYE. The entire CDR3 is CASSRVAESYEQYF.

This clone was picked up a small number of times. The read ends 3 residues before the CDR3 terminus; that terminus is restored from the germline J gene. The chain is built from TRBV10-3 and TRBJ2-5; TRBD2 matches at 9 bases. CDR3 length: 15 residues. From germline, CDR1 is ENHRY and CDR2 SYGVKD. Trimming at V came to 3 bases and at J to 2 bases, leaving 4 bases not matched to a gene. CDR3 in amino acids: CAISDSGSGQETQYF. Partial CDR3 DNA: TGTGCCATCAGTGATAGCGGGAGTGGTCAAGAGACC.

This clone has more than one count but fewer than ten. The read ends 3 residues before the CDR3 terminus; that terminus is restored from the germline J gene. The J gene is TRBJ2-7, the V gene TRBV19; the D gene is possibly TRBD1 (5 bases). Germline V lookup: CDR1 LNHDA, CDR2 SQIVND (reference sequence). The CDR3 loop spans 13 amino acids. Trimming removed 1 base at V and 2 bases at J, with 6 bases between. The CDR3 sequence: CASSIGGAYEQYF. The CDR3 DNA, read in part, is TGTGCCAGTAGTATAGGGGGCGCCTACGAG.

This clone showed up many times. The read is 3 residues too short to cover the CDR3 end, so that end is filled in from the germline J gene. The rearrangement uses TRBV12-3 or TRBV12-4 and TRBJ1-2; no clear D. This CDR3 is 14 amino acids long. The CDR3 DNA, read in part, is TGTGCCAGCAGTTTAGACGGGGTAGGGTTCGGC. It codes for CASSLDGVGFG. Given in full, the CDR3 is CASSLDGVGFGYTF.

Comment on this clone: Read coverage stops 3 residues before the CDR3 terminus; the germline J gene supplies the remainder. The chain recombines TRBV20-1 with TRBJ2-7; tentatively, D is TRBD1 or TRBD2 (5 bases each). The V end lost 0 bases, the J end lost 3 bases, and 18 bases lay between the germline ends. This CDR3 contains 16 residues. The germline gives CDR1 DFQATT, CDR2 SNEGSKA (reference sequence). The covered CDR3 bases are TGCAGTGCTAGAGACGAGAGGGGAGAGCTAAGCTACGAG. It encodes CSARDERGELSYE. The whole CDR3 is CSARDERGELSYEQYF.

To note about this clone: The read falls 3 residues short of the CDR3 end, and the missing part is taken from the germline J gene. J is TRBJ2-1 and V is TRBV20-1; 11 nucleotides line up with TRBD1. Trimming cost V 5 bases and J 3 bases; bases outside gene matches: 6. The CDR3 spans 15 residues. Germline CDR1 DFQATT, CDR2 SNEGSKA (reference sequence). The CDR3 reads CSAPGQGVHYNEQFF. The CDR3 bases that were read are TGCAGTGCTCCGGGACAGGGGGTCCACTACAATGAG.

Worth noting for this clone: An end of the junction differs from the germline gene, which may be a read error. Read data end 3 residues before the CDR3 end; the end is taken from the germline J gene. The genes are TRBV7-9 and TRBJ2-3; D is unclear. The CDR3 runs to 12 residues. The V gene's germline CDR1 is SEHNR and CDR2 FQNEAQ (reference sequence). The CDR3 sequence is CASSLGAETQYF. The DNA read from the CDR3 is TGTGCCAGCAGCTTAGGGGCAGAAACG. Supplemented by reference TRBV7-9 and TRBJ2-3, the full variable domain reads DTGVSQNPRHKITKRGQNVTFRCDPISEHNRLYWYRQTLGQGPEFLTYFQNEAQLEKSRLLSDRFSAERPKGSFSTLEIQRTEQGDSAMYLCASSLGAETQYFGPGTRLTVL.

This clone is labeled as medium-sized. From the germline J gene comes the end of the CDR3, since the read stops 3 residues before it. The V gene is TRBV14, the J gene TRBJ2-3; D is uncertain. This CDR3 is 12 amino acids long. Per the germline V gene, CDR1 is SGHDN and CDR2 is FVKESK. With 4 bases removed from V and 7 bases from J, the gap between germline ends came to 9 bases. Partial CDR3 DNA: TGTGCCAGCAGCCCGACACCCCATACG. Its protein is CASSPTPHT. The CDR3 as a whole reads CASSPTPHTQYF.

This clone was observed a handful of times. Read data end 3 residues before the CDR3 end; the end is taken from the germline J gene. This rearrangement joins TRBV7-6 to TRBJ2-7; TRBD1 is a possible D gene (6 bases). V was pared by 1 base and J by 6 bases, with 10 bases between. Germline V lookup: CDR1 SGHVS, CDR2 FNYEAQ. The CDR3 is made up of 13 amino acids. This CDR3 reads CASSLGTGIEQYF. The part of the CDR3 DNA that was read is TGTGCCAGCAGCTTAGGAACAGGGATCGAG.

This clone appeared a few times. The read ends 3 residues shy of where the CDR3 ends; the end is completed using the germline J gene. The chain is built from TRBV7-6 and TRBJ1-3; 7 positions agree with TRBD1. CDR1 and CDR2 (germline): SGHVS, FNYEAQ. J was trimmed by 0 bases and V by 5 bases; bases with no gene match: 7. The CDR3 covers 16 residues. The CDR3 DNA, read in part, is TGTGCCAGCAGCCCGAGGACAGGACTCTCTGGAAACACC. This sequence encodes CASSPRTGLSGNT. From start to end, the CDR3 is CASSPRTGLSGNTIYF.

This clone was detected ten times or more. The CDR3 reads CASSPDRVSAEAFF. CDR3 DNA, as far as it was read: TGCGCCAGCAGCCCGGACAGGGTAAGCGCTGAA. This rearrangement joins TRBV4-1 to TRBJ1-1, with 8 bases fitting TRBD1. The read ends 3 residues early relative to the CDR3; the germline J gene fills the gap. The CDR3 extends over 14 amino acids. The trim removed 4 bases at V and 6 bases at J, leaving 7 bases unmatched. Germline CDR1 MGHRA, CDR2 YSYEKL.

This clone is classed as large. The DNA ends 3 residues before the CDR3 does, and the rest of the CDR3 is filled in from the germline J gene. V usage is TRBV19 and J usage is TRBJ2-7; possible D gene TRBD1, 8 bases. V dropped 8 bases and J dropped 4 bases, with 18 bases sitting between them. CDR3 length equals 14 residues. CDR1 is LNHDA and CDR2 is SQIVND in the germline V gene (reference sequence). The sequenced CDR3 bases are TGTGCCAGTCGGGAGGACAGGGCCGGTTACGAG. Its translation is CASREDRAGYE. The complete CDR3 sequence is CASREDRAGYEQYF.